Listed here is a single T cell receptor beta chain. Its matching antigen is unknown. These data are taken from a study of cytomegalovirus exposure and HLA in healthy donors. The CDR3 has 16 amino acids. V lost 3 bases, J lost 0 bases, and 14 bases lay in between. Germline V gene lookup returns CDR1 SNHLY and CDR2 FYNNEI. General observations from the study: Available immune exposure information was restricted to CMV serostatus only. Cytomegalovirus association was listed for 164 TCR beta chains.

Healthy people donating bone marrow made up the donors. PCR employed 60 Vbeta and 13 Jbeta primers. Some clones are missing from TCRdb's copy, which holds only in-frame ones; the method was immunoSEQ multiplex PCR. The table includes around 230,000 clones, roughly 79% detected once. The chain combines TRBV2 with TRBJ1-1; D might be TRBD1 (5 bases). The clonotype originates from a male donor in good health and CMV-seronegative. Material for sequencing was PBMCs. The CDR3 loop is CASSERRGRLNTEAFF. The CDR3 DNA is TGTGCCAGCAGTGAGAGGAGGGGAAGATTGAACACTGAAGCTTTCTTT.